These T cell receptor beta chains were read from a single sample in a study of technical replicates of blood from a few donors. TCRdb keeps only in-frame clones here, not all; method: immunoSEQ multiplex PCR. The sample holds about 82,000 clones; roughly 92% are singletons and the top ten take under 0.3%. Specimen: T cells isolated from PBMCs. All receptors derive from a human donor in good health. Both conserved end residues are part of each CDR3. A D gene is named only where the DNA matches it firmly. Not every row has a clone size; where given, it reads once, few, many or a size class.

j_gene: TRBJ2-5
v_gene: TRBV6-6
d_gene: .
abundance: .
CDR3nt: TGTGCCAGCAGTTACGGCAGGGCGGAGACCCAGTACTTC
CDR3aa: CASSYGRAETQYF

j_gene: TRBJ2-1
v_gene: TRBV9
d_gene: .
abundance: .
CDR3nt: TGTGCCAGCAGCGTAGGTGGAGGGAGAAATGAGCAGTTCTTC
CDR3aa: CASSVGGGRNEQFF

j_gene: TRBJ2-7
v_gene: TRBV7-8
d_gene: .
abundance: .
CDR3nt: TGTGCCAGCAGCTGGGATACTAGTGCGGTGGAGCAGTACTTC
CDR3aa: CASSWDTSAVEQYF

j_gene: TRBJ2-1
v_gene: TRBV6-5
d_gene: TRBD1
abundance: .
CDR3nt: TGTGCCAGCAGCATGACAGGGGCGAGGTCGATTCAGTTCTTC
CDR3aa: CASSMTGARSIQFF

j_gene: TRBJ1-5
v_gene: TRBV5-6
d_gene: .
abundance: .
CDR3nt: TGTGCCAGCAGTTTGAACAGTTATAGCAATCAGCCCCAGCATTTT
CDR3aa: CASSLNSYSNQPQHF

j_gene: TRBJ2-3
v_gene: TRBV5-1
d_gene: TRBD2
abundance: .
CDR3nt: TGCGCCAGCAGCTATGGGACTAGCGGGGGGGCGAATACGCAGTATTTT
CDR3aa: CASSYGTSGGANTQYF

j_gene: TRBJ2-3
v_gene: TRBV2
d_gene: .
abundance: .
CDR3nt: TGTGCCAGCTGGACTGTGACTAGCACAGATACGCAGTATTTT
CDR3aa: CASWTVTSTDTQYF

j_gene: TRBJ2-7
v_gene: TRBV7-2
d_gene: .
abundance: .
CDR3nt: TGTGCCAGCAGCTTAATGGCAGGGTTCCACGAGCAGTACTTC
CDR3aa: CASSLMAGFHEQYF

j_gene: TRBJ2-3
v_gene: TRBV5-1
d_gene: .
abundance: .
CDR3nt: TGCGCCAGCAGCTTGGGACAGCAGGCAGATACGCAGTATTTT
CDR3aa: CASSLGQQADTQYF

j_gene: TRBJ1-2
v_gene: TRBV4-1
d_gene: TRBD1
abundance: .
CDR3nt: TGCGCCAGCAGCCTAACGGGACAGGTGTCTTATGGCTACACCTTC
CDR3aa: CASSLTGQVSYGYTF

j_gene: TRBJ2-1
v_gene: TRBV19
d_gene: .
abundance: .
CDR3nt: TGTGCCAGTAGTATATCTACGGGATACAATGAGCAGTTCTTC
CDR3aa: CASSISTGYNEQFF

j_gene: TRBJ2-3
v_gene: TRBV10-3
d_gene: TRBD2
abundance: .
CDR3nt: TGTGCCATCAGCCCAGGGGGAATAGCGGGAGGGGATACGCAGTATTTT
CDR3aa: CAISPGGIAGGDTQYF

j_gene: TRBJ2-5
v_gene: TRBV15
d_gene: .
abundance: .
CDR3nt: TGTGCCACCAGCAGAGAATTGCAGTTCATGGAGACCCAGTACTTC
CDR3aa: CATSRELQFMETQYF

j_gene: TRBJ2-3
v_gene: TRBV12-5
d_gene: TRBD1
abundance: .
CDR3nt: TGTGCTAGTGGTCCCGGACAGGGGGGAGATACGCAGTATTTT
CDR3aa: CASGPGQGGDTQYF

j_gene: TRBJ1-2
v_gene: TRBV28
d_gene: .
abundance: .
CDR3nt: TGTGCCAGCGCCAGGCCTAACTATGGCTACACCTTC
CDR3aa: CASARPNYGYTF

j_gene: TRBJ2-3
v_gene: TRBV29-1
d_gene: TRBD1
abundance: .
CDR3nt: TGCAGCGTTGTAGGGGGCGGCACAGATACGCAGTATTTT
CDR3aa: CSVVGGGTDTQYF

j_gene: TRBJ1-5
v_gene: TRBV27
d_gene: .
abundance: .
CDR3nt: TGTGCCAGCAGTTTATATTCCGGGGTAGGCAATCAGCCCCAGCATTTT
CDR3aa: CASSLYSGVGNQPQHF

j_gene: TRBJ1-2
v_gene: TRBV28
d_gene: .
abundance: .
CDR3nt: TGTGCCAGCAGTTTACCCACCCCGCGAAGCTATGGCTACACCTTC
CDR3aa: CASSLPTPRSYGYTF

j_gene: TRBJ1-1
v_gene: TRBV6-5
d_gene: TRBD1
abundance: .
CDR3nt: TGTGCCAGCACTCCCGGGACAGGGGCCACTGAAGCTTTCTTT
CDR3aa: CASTPGTGATEAFF

j_gene: TRBJ2-3
v_gene: TRBV5-6
d_gene: .
abundance: .
CDR3nt: TGTGCCAGCAGCGAGGGGGGGACAGATACGCAGTATTTT
CDR3aa: CASSEGGTDTQYF

j_gene: TRBJ1-2
v_gene: TRBV5-1
d_gene: TRBD1
abundance: .
CDR3nt: TGCGCCAGCAGCTTGGTTATCGGACCTCAGGGGGCTACTACCTATGGCTACACCTTC
CDR3aa: CASSLVIGPQGATTYGYTF

j_gene: TRBJ1-6
v_gene: TRBV19
d_gene: TRBD1
abundance: once
CDR3nt: TGTGCCAGTAGGGTCGGCGACAGGGGGCTTTCACCCCTCCACTTT
CDR3aa: CASRVGDRGLSPLHF

j_gene: TRBJ2-7
v_gene: TRBV5-1
d_gene: .
abundance: .
CDR3nt: TGCGCCAGCAGCCTCTCTTCCTACGAGCAGTACTTC
CDR3aa: CASSLSSYEQYF

j_gene: TRBJ1-6
v_gene: TRBV9
d_gene: TRBD1
abundance: .
CDR3nt: TGTGCCAGCAGCGGCCGGGACAGGGGTTCACCCCTCCACTTT
CDR3aa: CASSGRDRGSPLHF

j_gene: TRBJ1-2
v_gene: TRBV6-6
d_gene: TRBD1
abundance: .
CDR3nt: TGTGCCAGCAGTCAGGACAGGAGCTATGGCTACACCTTC
CDR3aa: CASSQDRSYGYTF

j_gene: TRBJ2-7
v_gene: TRBV28
d_gene: .
abundance: .
CDR3nt: TGTGCCACCAGGGGGGGCTACGAGCAGTACTTC
CDR3aa: CATRGGYEQYF

j_gene: TRBJ2-3
v_gene: TRBV6-5
d_gene: TRBD2
abundance: .
CDR3nt: TGTGCCAGCAGTTACTTTTCTAGCGGGGGCACAGATACGCAGTATTTT
CDR3aa: CASSYFSSGGTDTQYF

j_gene: TRBJ1-2
v_gene: TRBV7-2
d_gene: .
abundance: once
CDR3nt: TGTGCCAGCAGCCCAGGGGCGGGCTATGGCTACACCTTC
CDR3aa: CASSPGAGYGYTF

j_gene: TRBJ1-5
v_gene: TRBV11-3
d_gene: .
abundance: .
CDR3nt: TGTGCCAGCAGCTTAGAGGCAGGACAGCCCCAGCATTTT
CDR3aa: CASSLEAGQPQHF

j_gene: TRBJ1-2
v_gene: TRBV9
d_gene: .
abundance: .
CDR3nt: TGTGCCAGCAGCGGCAGGTCTAACTATGGCTACACCTTC
CDR3aa: CASSGRSNYGYTF

j_gene: TRBJ1-4
v_gene: TRBV7-9
d_gene: TRBD1
abundance: .
CDR3nt: TGTGCCAGCAGCTTAACAGGGGTGCAAAAACTGTTTTTT
CDR3aa: CASSLTGVQKLFF

j_gene: TRBJ2-1
v_gene: TRBV13
d_gene: .
abundance: .
CDR3nt: TGTGCCAGCAGCTTATCGGGGAGCTCCTACAATGAGCAGTTCTTC
CDR3aa: CASSLSGSSYNEQFF

j_gene: TRBJ1-1
v_gene: TRBV6-5
d_gene: .
abundance: .
CDR3nt: TGTGCCAGCAGTTCAACTACAGGGTATAAGACTGAAGCTTTCTTT
CDR3aa: CASSSTTGYKTEAFF

j_gene: TRBJ2-1
v_gene: TRBV28
d_gene: TRBD2
abundance: once
CDR3nt: TGTGCCAGCAGGGGGCTAGCGGGAGGAAACAATGAGCAGTTCTTC
CDR3aa: CASRGLAGGNNEQFF

j_gene: TRBJ2-5
v_gene: TRBV7-3
d_gene: TRBD2
abundance: .
CDR3nt: TGTGCCAGCAGCCTAAGACTAGCGGGGGGGCGGGAGACCCAGTACTTC
CDR3aa: CASSLRLAGGRETQYF

j_gene: TRBJ1-1
v_gene: TRBV2
d_gene: .
abundance: .
CDR3nt: TGTGCCAGCAACAGGGAGGCTTTCTTT
CDR3aa: CASNREAFF

j_gene: TRBJ1-4
v_gene: TRBV10-3
d_gene: TRBD1
abundance: .
CDR3nt: TGTGCCATTTCACCGGGACAGGGAAGGTCCAAGGCTAATGAAAAACTGTTTTTT
CDR3aa: CAISPGQGRSKANEKLFF

j_gene: TRBJ2-1
v_gene: TRBV4-2
d_gene: .
abundance: once
CDR3nt: TGTGCCAGCAGCCAAGACCGGCTAGCGCACAATGAGCAGTTCTTC
CDR3aa: CASSQDRLAHNEQFF

j_gene: TRBJ1-2
v_gene: TRBV7-8
d_gene: .
abundance: .
CDR3nt: TGTGCCAGCAGCCCCTCGACAGGTTTCTACTCTCTATATGGCTACACCTTC
CDR3aa: CASSPSTGFYSLYGYTF

j_gene: TRBJ1-1
v_gene: TRBV6-5
d_gene: TRBD1
abundance: .
CDR3nt: TGTGCCAGCAGTTCCCCCCAAGGGGGCAGGAGAGCTTTCTTT
CDR3aa: CASSSPQGGRRAFF

j_gene: TRBJ2-2
v_gene: TRBV7-2
d_gene: TRBD2
abundance: .
CDR3nt: TGTGCCAGCAGCCATAGCGGGGGGCCCTTCACCGGGGAGCTGTTTTTT
CDR3aa: CASSHSGGPFTGELFF

j_gene: TRBJ1-2
v_gene: TRBV5-6
d_gene: .
abundance: .
CDR3nt: TGTGCCAGCAGCTTGACCGGGAGCCACTATGGCTACACCTTC
CDR3aa: CASSLTGSHYGYTF

j_gene: TRBJ1-2
v_gene: TRBV6-5
d_gene: TRBD1
abundance: .
CDR3nt: TGTGCCAGCAGTTACTCGGGGACAGTACTCTATGGCTACACCTTC
CDR3aa: CASSYSGTVLYGYTF

j_gene: TRBJ1-1
v_gene: TRBV5-1
d_gene: .
abundance: .
CDR3nt: TGCGCCAGCAGTCCCAACCGGGTCACTGAAGCTTTCTTT
CDR3aa: CASSPNRVTEAFF

j_gene: TRBJ1-2
v_gene: TRBV2
d_gene: .
abundance: .
CDR3nt: TGTGCCAGCAGTGAATCGCGGATCTATGGCTACACCTTC
CDR3aa: CASSESRIYGYTF

j_gene: TRBJ2-7
v_gene: TRBV29-1
d_gene: .
abundance: once
CDR3nt: TGCAGCGTTCAGGGGCCTTCCTACGAGCAGTACTTC
CDR3aa: CSVQGPSYEQYF

j_gene: TRBJ2-2
v_gene: TRBV5-3
d_gene: TRBD2
abundance: once
CDR3nt: TGTGCCAGAAGCTCGACTAGCGGGAGGAACGGGTTTTCCGGGGAGCTGTTTTTT
CDR3aa: CARSSTSGRNGFSGELFF

j_gene: TRBJ1-1
v_gene: TRBV6-5
d_gene: TRBD1
abundance: .
CDR3nt: TGTGCCAGCAGTAGGGGGGACAGAGTGAACACTGAAGCTTTCTTT
CDR3aa: CASSRGDRVNTEAFF

j_gene: TRBJ2-5
v_gene: TRBV11-3
d_gene: .
abundance: .
CDR3nt: TGTGCCAGCAGCTCCGAGGGCAGGAGACAAGAGACCCAGTACTTC
CDR3aa: CASSSEGRRQETQYF

j_gene: TRBJ1-3
v_gene: TRBV5-1
d_gene: .
abundance: .
CDR3nt: TGCGCCAGCAGTCCTCGGACAAGTTCCTCTGGAAACACCATATATTTT
CDR3aa: CASSPRTSSSGNTIYF

j_gene: TRBJ1-2
v_gene: TRBV6-1
d_gene: .
abundance: .
CDR3nt: TGTGCCAGCAGTGACTCCGGGGGGTACTATGGCTACACCTTC
CDR3aa: CASSDSGGYYGYTF

j_gene: TRBJ2-5
v_gene: TRBV28
d_gene: .
abundance: .
CDR3nt: TGTGCCAGTGCAGAGGGTGTCCAAGAGACCCAGTACTTC
CDR3aa: CASAEGVQETQYF

j_gene: TRBJ2-3
v_gene: TRBV7-2
d_gene: .
abundance: .
CDR3nt: TGTGCCAGCAGCTTAGGCTATCCCGGAGATACGCAGTATTTT
CDR3aa: CASSLGYPGDTQYF

j_gene: TRBJ2-6
v_gene: TRBV5-1
d_gene: .
abundance: once
CDR3nt: TGCGCCAGCAGGAGAGGCGGGCTCCGCTCTGGGGCCAACGTCCTGACTTTC
CDR3aa: CASRRGGLRSGANVLTF

j_gene: TRBJ2-3
v_gene: TRBV5-8
d_gene: .
abundance: .
CDR3nt: TGTGCCAGCAGCTTAAGACAGCGAACAGATACGCAGTATTTT
CDR3aa: CASSLRQRTDTQYF

j_gene: TRBJ2-7
v_gene: TRBV28
d_gene: TRBD2
abundance: .
CDR3nt: TGTGCCAGCGGTACTAGCGGAGCCTACGAGCAGTACTTC
CDR3aa: CASGTSGAYEQYF

j_gene: TRBJ1-5
v_gene: TRBV19
d_gene: .
abundance: .
CDR3nt: TGTGCCAGTAGTATAGATGGGGGGAGCAATCAGCCCCAGCATTTT
CDR3aa: CASSIDGGSNQPQHF

j_gene: TRBJ1-1
v_gene: TRBV7-8
d_gene: .
abundance: .
CDR3nt: TGTGCCAGCAGCTCCGGGGGCACTGAAGCTTTCTTT
CDR3aa: CASSSGGTEAFF

j_gene: TRBJ1-6
v_gene: TRBV2
d_gene: .
abundance: .
CDR3nt: TGTGCCAGCATGGTCGTAGGGGATTCACCCCTCCACTTT
CDR3aa: CASMVVGDSPLHF